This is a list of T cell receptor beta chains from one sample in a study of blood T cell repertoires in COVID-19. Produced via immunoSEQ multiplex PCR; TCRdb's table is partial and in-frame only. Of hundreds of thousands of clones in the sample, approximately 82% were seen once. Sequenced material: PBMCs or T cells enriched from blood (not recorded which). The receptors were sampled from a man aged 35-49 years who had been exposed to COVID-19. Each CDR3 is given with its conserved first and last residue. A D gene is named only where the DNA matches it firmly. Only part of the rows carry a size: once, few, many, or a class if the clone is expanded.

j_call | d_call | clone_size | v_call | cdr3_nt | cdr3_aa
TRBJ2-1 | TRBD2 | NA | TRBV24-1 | TGTGCCACCAGTGTTGGAGGACTAGCGGGAGGTGGCCCCTACAATGAGCAGTTCTTC | CATSVGGLAGGGPYNEQFF
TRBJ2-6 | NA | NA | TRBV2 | TGTGCCAGCTCCCAGTCCCCGGGAGGGGCCAACGTCCTGACTTTC | CASSQSPGGANVLTF
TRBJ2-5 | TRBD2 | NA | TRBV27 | TGTGCCAGCAGTTCGGGACTAGCCCCAGAGACCCAGTACTTC | CASSSGLAPETQYF
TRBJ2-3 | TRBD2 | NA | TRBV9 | TGTGCCAGCAGCGTAGCCAGCGGGGGAGGTACGCAGTATTTT | CASSVASGGGTQYF
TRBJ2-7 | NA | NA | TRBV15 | TGTGCCACCAGCAGAGATCCCTTCTCTCTGACAGACTACGAGCAGTACTTC | CATSRDPFSLTDYEQYF
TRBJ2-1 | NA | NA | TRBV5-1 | TGCGCCAGCAGCTTGGGTGGGAGAGGAGAGCAGTTCTTC | CASSLGGRGEQFF
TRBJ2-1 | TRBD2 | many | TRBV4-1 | TGCGCCAGCAGCCACATCGGACTAGCGGGAGGGAAATGGTCCTACAATGAGCAGTTCTTC | CASSHIGLAGGKWSYNEQFF
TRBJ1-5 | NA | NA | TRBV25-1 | TGTGCCAGCAGCAGGGGCAATCAGCCCCAGCATTTT | CASSRGNQPQHF
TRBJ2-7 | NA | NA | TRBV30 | TGTGCCTGCCAGGAGGGAGTGCAGTACTTC | CACQEGVQYF
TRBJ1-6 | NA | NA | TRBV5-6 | TGTGCCAGCAGCTTCGCCGGGGGATATGGTTCACCCCTCCACTTT | CASSFAGGYGSPLHF
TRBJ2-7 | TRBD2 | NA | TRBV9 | TGTGCCAGCAGCCCTCGTTCTAGCGGCATCTACGAGCAGTACTTC | CASSPRSSGIYEQYF
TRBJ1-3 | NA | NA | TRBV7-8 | TGTGCCAGCAGCTTAGTCTCCCCAGATGCTGGAAACACCATATATTTT | CASSLVSPDAGNTIYF
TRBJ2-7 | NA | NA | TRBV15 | TGTGCCACCAGCAGAGATGGAGGGAGAGGGACCTACGAGCAGTACTTC | CATSRDGGRGTYEQYF
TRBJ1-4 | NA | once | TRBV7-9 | TGTGCCAGCAGCCCACAGTTTAATGAAAAACTGTTTTTT | CASSPQFNEKLFF
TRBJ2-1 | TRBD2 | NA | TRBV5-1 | TGCGCCAGCAGCCCCCCCGGACTAGCAAATGAGCAGTTCTTC | CASSPPGLANEQFF
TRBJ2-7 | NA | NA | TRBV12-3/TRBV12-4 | TGTGCCAGCAGTTTGGGGCCTGTCTCCGAGCAGTACTTC | CASSLGPVSEQYF
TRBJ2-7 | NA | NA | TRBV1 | TGCACCAGCACCGACCCAACTAGCGGGGAAACCTACGAGCAGTACTTC | CTSTDPTSGETYEQYF
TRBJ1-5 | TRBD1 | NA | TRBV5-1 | TGCGCCAGCAGCTTGGCCGAAGGGACAGGGGTATTGGATCAGCCCCAGCATTTT | CASSLAEGTGVLDQPQHF
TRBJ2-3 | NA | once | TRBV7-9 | TGTGCCAGCAGCCCATTAGCGGATACGCAGTATTTT | CASSPLADTQYF
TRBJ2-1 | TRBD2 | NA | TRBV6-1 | TGTGCCAGCAGTGAAGCTGGCGGGAGGGCCGATGAGCAGTTCTTC | CASSEAGGRADEQFF
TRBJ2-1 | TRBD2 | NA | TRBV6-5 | TGTGCCAGCCTAACTAGCGGGAGAATAGGTGAGCAGTTCTTC | CASLTSGRIGEQFF
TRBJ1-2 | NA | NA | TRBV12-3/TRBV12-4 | TGTGCCAGCAGTTTGTTGCAGGACTATGGCTACACCTTC | CASSLLQDYGYTF
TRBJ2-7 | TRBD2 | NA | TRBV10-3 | TGTGCCACCCAAGCGGGAGACTCCTACGAGCAGTACTTC | CATQAGDSYEQYF
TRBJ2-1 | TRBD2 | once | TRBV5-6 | TGTGCCAGCAACGGGGGGACTAGCGGGTACAATGAGCAGTTCTTC | CASNGGTSGYNEQFF
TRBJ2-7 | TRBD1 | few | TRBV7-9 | TGTGCCAGCAGCTTGGGCGGACAGGGGATGGACGAGCAGTACTTC | CASSLGGQGMDEQYF
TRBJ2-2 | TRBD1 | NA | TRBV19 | TGTGCCAGTAGTTCCGGGACAGGGCCCGGGGAGCTGTTTTTT | CASSSGTGPGELFF
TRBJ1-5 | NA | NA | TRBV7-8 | TGTGCCAGCAGCCCCGTGTTGAGCAATCAGCCCCAGCATTTT | CASSPVLSNQPQHF
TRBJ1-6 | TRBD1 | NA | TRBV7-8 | TGTGCCAGCAGCTTAGGGGGACAGAGATACAATTCACCCCTCCACTTT | CASSLGGQRYNSPLHF
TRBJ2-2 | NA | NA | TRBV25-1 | TGTGCCAGCAGTGAACAGGGTATAGCCACCGGGGAGCTGTTTTTT | CASSEQGIATGELFF
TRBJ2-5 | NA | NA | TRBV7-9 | TGTGCCAGCAGCTTCGGAGTCAGCCAAGAGACCCAGTACTTC | CASSFGVSQETQYF
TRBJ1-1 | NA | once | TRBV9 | TGTGCCAGCAGCGTATACGGGGATAGCGCACTACAAGCTTTCTTT | CASSVYGDSALQAFF
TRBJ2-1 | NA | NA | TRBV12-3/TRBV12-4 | TGTGCCAGCAGTTTATCGGTTGGGGGCAGGTTCTTC | CASSLSVGGRFF
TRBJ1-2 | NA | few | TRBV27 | TGTGCCAGCAGTCCGAACGGGGGTTCTGGCTACACCTTC | CASSPNGGSGYTF
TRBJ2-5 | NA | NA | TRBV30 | TGTGCCTGGAGCACGGGTCGCCAAGAGACCCAGTACTTC | CAWSTGRQETQYF
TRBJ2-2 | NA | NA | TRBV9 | TGTGCCAGCAGCGTAGAGGCGGCTGTCACCGGGGAGCTGTTTTTT | CASSVEAAVTGELFF
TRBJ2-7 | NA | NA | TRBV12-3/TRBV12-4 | TGTGCCAGCAAGGCTAGCAAGTCCTACGAGCAGTACTTC | CASKASKSYEQYF